The 5 T cell receptor beta chains presented below share a single source sample, sequenced in a study of T cell responses to AZD1222 COVID-19 vaccine. The repertoire was sequenced with immunoSEQ multiplex PCR; TCRdb's copy has only in-frame clones and lacks some. Seen here are 100,000 to 150,000 clones, 91% observed once, and the top ten hold 1.5% to 2%. This sample comprised peripheral blood, obtained 28 days after the second AZD1222 dose. The receptor set was obtained from an adult who received the AZD1222 COVID-19 vaccine.

The V call is TRBV7-2, the J call TRBJ1-1, with TRBD1 matching 9 bases. Germline values: CDR1 SGHTA, CDR2 FQGNSA. V was pared by 4 bases and J by 0 bases, with 3 bases of the junction left unmatched. CDR3 length equals 15 residues. CDR3 residues: CASSWGQGLNTEAFF. CDR3 nucleotide sequence: TGTGCCAGCAGCTGGGGACAGGGATTGAACACTGAAGCTTTCTTT. Variable domain in full (rest from reference TRBV7-2 and TRBJ1-1): GAGVSQSPSNKVTEKGKDVELRCDPISGHTALYWYRQSLGQGLEFLIYFQGNSAPDKSGLPSDRFSAERTGGSVSTLTIQRTQQEDSAVYLCASSWGQGLNTEAFFGQGTRLTVV.

V usage is TRBV12-3 or TRBV12-4 and J usage is TRBJ1-1, with TRBD1 as a possible D gene (5 bases). The V and J ends lost 5 bases and 7 bases respectively, with 11 bases between them. The length of the CDR3 is 12 residues. The CDR3 DNA sequence: TGTGCCAGCAGTGCCCCGGGGGATGAAGCTTTCTTT. Protein sequence: CASSAPGDEAFF.

The V call is TRBV5-6, the J call TRBJ2-7; 11 nucleotides match TRBD1. V lost 4 bases and J lost 3; bases outside the gene matches: 9. Germline assignment: CDR1 SGHDT and CDR2 YYEEEE. This CDR3 region has 16 residues. The CDR3 coding sequence is TGTGCCAGCAGCGCCCTCTGGGACAGGGGGAGCTACGAGCAGTACGTC. Protein: CASSALWDRGSYEQYV.

The CDR3 bases are TGCGCCAGCAGCTTGGAAGCGGGAGTAATCTATGGCTACACCTTC. The encoded protein is CASSLEAGVIYGYTF. The V gene is TRBV5-1, the J gene TRBJ1-2; D gene unclear. The CDR3 loop spans 15 amino acids. V lost 0 bases and J lost 4, with 13 bases in between. Germline V lookup: CDR1 SGHRS, CDR2 YFSETQ.

The chain links TRBV4-1 to TRBJ2-7, with D tentatively TRBD1 (6 bases). Trimming cost V 0 bases and J 10 bases, with 13 bases left between them. The CDR3 is made up of 13 amino acids. CDR1 and CDR2 from the germline V gene are MGHRA and YSYEKL. CDR3 DNA: TGCGCCAGCAGCCAAGATCTCCAGGGGCCTCAGTACGTC. This encodes CASSQDLQGPQYV.